This record concerns one T cell receptor beta chain sequence. As yet, its antigen is unknown. This entry is derived from a study of beta chain features in type 1 diabetes. The CDR3 is 16 residues long. The V gene's germline CDR1 is MNHEY and CDR2 SVGAGI. The ends lost 2 bases at V and 6 bases at J; junction bases unmatched: 11. One heparinised blood draw averaging around 110 mL was given by each donor. Each of the sorted populations had a purity greater than 95%. TCRB transcripts that were expressed got sequenced, as all of the isolated RNA had been reverse transcribed. Only in-frame clones appear in the TCRdb table, and some are missing; sequencing was by immunoSEQ multiplex PCR. Of some 900,000 clones in the sample, roughly 16% were seen once. The study's findings and limits: HLA effects on TCRB rearrangement stayed unresolved here. Compared to healthy donors, patients appeared to have naive, central memory and Treg TCRB repertoires that were more alike.

The chain uses TRBV6-5 and TRBJ2-7; 9 nucleotides match TRBD1. Sample: naive CD4+ T cells from blood. This receptor was identified in a woman younger than 30 in good health. The CDR3: CASSYRHGTGRREQYF. As DNA, the CDR3 is TGTGCCAGCAGTTACCGACACGGGACAGGGAGGCGCGAGCAGTACTTC.